A single sample gave rise to the 19 T cell receptor beta chains below, sequenced in a study of cytomegalovirus exposure and HLA in healthy donors. Primers for the PCR totalled 60 Vbeta and 13 Jbeta. Clones were sequenced by immunoSEQ multiplex PCR, and TCRdb holds only the in-frame ones, with some missing. Found here are around 130,000 clones, about 71% of them singletons; the top ten hold more than 2.5%. The sequenced sample was PBMCs. These receptors originate from a woman between 55 and 75 years old in good health and CMV-seropositive.

The chain combines TRBV11-1 with TRBJ2-5; D not certain. Per the germline V gene, CDR1 is SGHAT and CDR2 is FQDESV (reference sequence). The length of the CDR3 is 12 residues. V gave up 1 base and J gave up 7 bases, with 7 bases separating them. In DNA, the CDR3 is TGTGCCAGCAGCTTAGATTTCGGGACCCAGTACTTC. This sequence encodes CASSLDFGTQYF.

The chain uses TRBV5-4 and TRBJ2-5; TRBD1 agrees at 8 bases. Trimming cost V 4 bases and J 4 bases; bases outside gene matches: 6. CDR3 size: 14 residues. Germline assignment: CDR1 SGHNT and CDR2 YYREEE (reference sequence). The DNA for the CDR3 is TGTGCCAGCAGCCAGGGACAGGTGGGAGAGACCCAGTACTTC. It is translated as CASSQGQVGETQYF.

In DNA, the CDR3 is TGTGCCAGCAGTGAAGGACCGGGACTAGTGGCGAACACCGGGGAGCTGTTTTTT. It is translated as CASSEGPGLVANTGELFF. The rearrangement uses TRBV6-1 and TRBJ2-2, with 8 positions matching TRBD2. V was pared by 1 base and J by 0 bases, with 7 bases of the junction left unmatched. This CDR3 is built from 18 residues. Germline values: CDR1 MNHNS, CDR2 SASEGT.

The chain links TRBV19 to TRBJ2-7, with D perhaps TRBD1 (5 bases). This CDR3 region has 11 residues. The ends were cut back, 10 bases at V and 2 bases at J, with 9 bases in the middle. Germline V gene lookup returns CDR1 LNHDA and CDR2 SQIVND (reference sequence). The CDR3 DNA follows: TGTGCCACCGGACAAACCTACGAGCAGTACTTC. Its translation is CATGQTYEQYF.

V gene TRBV9 combines with J gene TRBJ2-1; 8 bases line up with TRBD2. The germline CDR1 and CDR2 sequences are SGDLS and YYNGEE. This CDR3 is built from 15 residues. J lost 6 bases, V lost 0 bases, and 5 bases had no gene match. This CDR3 reads CASSVAGGAFNEQFF. CDR3 DNA: TGTGCCAGCAGCGTAGCGGGGGGGGCTTTCAATGAGCAGTTCTTC. The full variable domain, with the rest looked up from reference TRBV9 and TRBJ2-1, is DSGVTQTPKHLITATGQRVTLRCSPRSGDLSVYWYQQSLDQGLQFLIQYYNGEERAKGNILERFSAQQFPDLHSELNLSSLELGDSALYFCASSVAGGAFNEQFFGPGTRLTVL.

Only one count was recorded for this clone. This CDR3 is also generated by other DNA sequences in the sample. The V gene is TRBV29-1, the J gene TRBJ1-1; D is possibly TRBD1 (5 bases). This CDR3 has 12 amino acids. V lost 4 bases, J lost 1 base, and 7 bases lay in between. Per germline, CDR1 SQVTM and CDR2 ANQGSEA. CDR3 nucleotides: TGCAGCGTTGGCGGACAGAACACTGAAGCTTTCTTT. Its protein is CSVGGQNTEAFF.

This clone was counted between two and nine times. The CDR3 DNA follows: TGTGCCAGTAGTATAGGGGCAGCTGGATTTAGCAATCAGCCCCAGCATTTT. Translating gives CASSIGAAGFSNQPQHF. The chain links TRBV19 to TRBJ1-5, with unresolved D. The CDR3 covers 17 residues. The V gene's germline CDR1 is LNHDA and CDR2 SQIVND (reference sequence). Trimming removed 1 base at V and 0 bases at J, with 13 bases between. The variable domain in full, completed from reference TRBV19 and TRBJ1-5, reads DGGITQSPKYLFRKEGQNVTLSCEQNLNHDAMYWYRQDPGQGLRLIYYSQIVNDFQKGDIAEGYSVSREKKESFPLTVTSAQKNPTAFYLCASSIGAAGFSNQPQHFGDGTRLSIL.

This chain links TRBV5-6 with TRBJ2-3; TRBD2 aligns across 7 bases. There are 16 residues in the CDR3. Trimming removed 1 base from V and 0 bases from J; junction bases left unmatched: 5. CDR1 is SGHDT and CDR2 is YYEEEE in the germline V gene. CDR3 nucleotides: TGTGCCAGCAGCTTGCGGGGAGGGATGAGCACAGATACGCAGTATTTT. It yields the protein CASSLRGGMSTDTQYF. The variable domain in full, completed from reference TRBV5-6 and TRBJ2-3, reads DAGVTQSPTHLIKTRGQQVTLRCSPKSGHDTVSWYQQALGQGPQFIFQYYEEEERQRGNFPDRFSGHQFPNYSSELNVNALLLGDSALYLCASSLRGGMSTDTQYFGPGTRLTVL.

CDR3 coding DNA: TGTGCCAGCAGTGAAAGGAGGGGTTGGTTCGCTGAAGCTTTCTTT. This codes for CASSERRGWFAEAFF. The J gene is TRBJ1-1, the V gene TRBV2; D is possibly TRBD1 (5 bases). CDR3 length: 15 residues. Deletions cut 2 bases from V and 6 bases from J, with 16 bases between. The germline gives CDR1 SNHLY, CDR2 FYNNEI.

This clone was seen more than once but under ten times. The rearrangement joins TRBV5-1 to TRBJ2-7, with D possibly matching TRBD2 (5 bases). The CDR3 has 12 residues. Trimming took 7 bases from V and 6 from J, leaving 14 bases between them. Germline V gene data show CDR1 as SGHRS and CDR2 as YFSETQ. The DNA for the CDR3 is TGCGCCAGCGGGGAGAACGGGATCGAGCAGTACTTC. Amino acids: CASGENGIEQYF. The entire variable domain, with the rest obtained from reference TRBV5-1 and TRBJ2-7, is as follows: KAGVTQTPRYLIKTRGQQVTLSCSPISGHRSVSWYQQTPGQGLQFLFEYFSETQRNKGNFPGRFSGRQFSNSRSEMNVSTLELGDSALYLCASGENGIEQYFGPGTRLTVT.

The rearrangement links TRBV5-1 to TRBJ2-7; 7 nucleotides match TRBD2. The CDR3 is 14 amino acids. V was clipped by 3 bases and J by 6 bases; unmatched bases: 9. Germline CDR1 and CDR2: SGHRS and YFSETQ. The chain's CDR3 is CASSSGTGGFEQYF. CDR3 nucleotides: TGCGCCAGCAGCTCAGGTACGGGAGGTTTCGAGCAGTACTTC. Full variable domain (rest looked up from reference TRBV5-1 and TRBJ2-7): KAGVTQTPRYLIKTRGQQVTLSCSPISGHRSVSWYQQTPGQGLQFLFEYFSETQRNKGNFPGRFSGRQFSNSRSEMNVSTLELGDSALYLCASSSGTGGFEQYFGPGTRLTVT.

This rearrangement joins TRBV7-3 to TRBJ1-1; tentative D call: TRBD1 (6 bases). The CDR3 runs to 13 residues. CDR1 and CDR2 (germline): SGHTA, FQGTGA. The V end lost 5 bases, the J end lost 5 bases, and 12 bases lay between the germline ends. Here the CDR3 reads CASSTQGRTEAFF. Written as DNA, the CDR3 is TGTGCCAGCAGCACGCAGGGGCGGACTGAAGCTTTCTTT.

There are a few counts of this clone. The chain joins TRBV18 to TRBJ2-7; weak D call: TRBD1 (5 bases). Looked up from germline, CDR1 is KGHSH and CDR2 is LQKENI. The CDR3 covers 15 residues. Between the trimmed V and J ends, which lost 2 bases and 4 bases, there was a span of 15 bases. DNA of the CDR3: TGTGCCAGCTCACCAGGGGCCGCAATTCGGTACGAGCAGTACTTC. Protein product: CASSPGAAIRYEQYF. Full variable domain (outside the CDR3, taken from reference TRBV18 and TRBJ2-7): NAGVMQNPRHLVRRRGQEARLRCSPMKGHSHVYWYRQLPEEGLKFMVYLQKENIIDESGMPKERFSAEFPKEGPSILRIQQVVRGDSAAYFCASSPGAAIRYEQYFGPGTRLTVT.

This clone has only one observation. The chain couples TRBV9 to TRBJ2-6; weak D call: TRBD2 (5 bases). This CDR3 contains 15 residues. V lost 0 bases, J lost 2 bases, and 6 bases lay in between. Germline CDR1 SGDLS, CDR2 YYNGEE. The CDR3 nucleotides read TGTGCCAGCAGCGTAGCGGGGACTGGGGCCAACGTCCTGACTTTC. The encoded protein is CASSVAGTGANVLTF.

The J gene is TRBJ2-7, the V gene TRBV7-2; 8 bases are a match to TRBD1. Germline V gives CDR1 SGHTA, CDR2 FQGNSA. This CDR3 is 15 amino acids long. V shed 3 bases and J 7 bases; nucleotides not matched to a gene: 11. Here the CDR3 DNA reads TGTGCCAGCAGCTTTGTCGGACAGGGTCCGAGGGAGCAGTACTTC. It translates to CASSFVGQGPREQYF. The full variable domain, rest sourced from reference TRBV7-2 and TRBJ2-7, is GAGVSQSPSNKVTEKGKDVELRCDPISGHTALYWYRQSLGQGLEFLIYFQGNSAPDKSGLPSDRFSAERTGGSVSTLTIQRTQQEDSAVYLCASSFVGQGPREQYFGPGTRLTVT.

The chain carries TRBV5-4 and TRBJ2-5; 9 bases agree with TRBD2. The CDR3 runs to 15 residues. Trimming removed 0 bases from V and 3 bases from J; junction bases left unmatched: 3. Germline CDR1 reads SGHNT; CDR2 reads YYREEE (reference sequence). CDR3 amino acids: CASSLVASGEETQYF. CDR3 coding DNA: TGTGCCAGCAGCTTGGTGGCTAGCGGGGAAGAGACCCAGTACTTC.

The J gene is TRBJ2-6, the V gene TRBV5-1; a possible D gene is TRBD2 (5 bases). Per the germline V gene, CDR1 is SGHRS and CDR2 is YFSETQ. The CDR3 length is 14 residues. V was shortened by 5 bases and J by 0 bases, with 6 bases between the two germline ends. The CDR3 region has the DNA TGCGCCAGCAGTGGGAGCTCTGGGGCCAACGTCCTGACTTTC. Translated, it gives CASSGSSGANVLTF.

This clone was seen only a few times. The rearrangement links TRBV7-8 to TRBJ2-1; TRBD1 matches 8 bases. Germline-derived CDR1 and CDR2 are SGHVS and FQNEAQ. With 2 bases clipped from V and 4 bases from J, the junction kept 4 bases outside the gene matches. The CDR3 extends over 15 amino acids. CDR3 sequence: CASSLYRGVYNEQFF. In nucleotides, the CDR3 is TGTGCCAGCAGCTTATACAGGGGGGTATACAATGAGCAGTTCTTC.

The V and J genes are TRBV19 and TRBJ1-4; TRBD1 is a possible D gene (5 bases). Germline CDR1 reads LNHDA; CDR2 reads SQIVND (reference sequence). CDR3 size: 13 residues. Trimming stripped 5 bases from V and 8 bases from J, with 12 bases between. The CDR3 DNA is TGTGCCAGTAGTTTAGGGGTGAGGGAAAAACTGTTTTTT. Protein product: CASSLGVREKLFF.